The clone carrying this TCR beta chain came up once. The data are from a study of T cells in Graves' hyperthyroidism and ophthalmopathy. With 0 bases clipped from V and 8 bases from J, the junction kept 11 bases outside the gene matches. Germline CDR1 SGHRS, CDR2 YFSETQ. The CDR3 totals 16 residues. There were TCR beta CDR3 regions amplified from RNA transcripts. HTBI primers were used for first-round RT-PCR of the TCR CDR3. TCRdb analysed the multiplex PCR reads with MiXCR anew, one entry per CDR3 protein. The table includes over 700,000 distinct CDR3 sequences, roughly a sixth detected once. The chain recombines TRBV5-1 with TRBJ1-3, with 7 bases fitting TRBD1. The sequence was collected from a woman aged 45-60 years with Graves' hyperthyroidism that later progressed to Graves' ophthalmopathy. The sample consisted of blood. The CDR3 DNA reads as TGCGCCAGCAGCTTGGCTGGACAGGAACGAGGACACACCATATATTTT. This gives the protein CASSLAGQERGHTIYF.